This T cell receptor (beta chain) was sequenced for a study of T cell responses to AZD1222 COVID-19 vaccine (TCRdb year 2021). Regarding the study in general: AZD1222 recipients given second doses at about 4 weeks or at about 12 weeks were pooled, since spike-specific TCR depth and breadth were not found to differ between the two schedules. TCR sequencing was performed for fewer than 250 trial participants, of whom some 200 were given two doses of AZD1222 and 26 were given two doses of MenACWY control vaccine. Enrollment into the trials was organized by age into subgroups of 18-55, 56-69 and 70-plus years, and those subgroups contained about 160, 30 and 59 TCR-sequenced participants, respectively.

What the research found in general, with its limitations: CD4 TCRs associated with the vaccine covered the entire spike protein, and the dominant responses were in regions 160-218 and 743-854. Most participants were white British and females outnumbered males, and the authors suggested that clonal diversity may have been underestimated. After two AZD1222 doses, both the breadth and the depth of spike-specific TCRs were significantly higher than at day 0 and than in MenACWY recipients. Conclusions about previously exposed vaccinees are limited, since just a handful of AZD1222 recipients were seropositive for SARS-CoV-2 at baseline. No day 14 peak-response samples were available, so repertoires were characterized only after the peak T cell response. Epitopes outside the regions mutated in the B.1.351 and B.1.1.7 variants were reportedly recognized by nearly half of the unique spike-specific TCRs. The 56-69-year group was small, and its depth increase did not reach significance, likely because of low power.

In light of the paper, this sample's time point label describes: baseline before first vaccination. Vaccinee samples were obtained from the UK trials COV001 and COV002, which included a single-blind randomized controlled phase 2/3 trial of AZD1222 (ChAdOx1 nCoV-19) in healthy adults. Trial participant PBMC samples were collected at day 0 and day 28 after the second dose for TCRbeta chain sequencing. Looking up the germline V gene yields CDR1 KGHSH and CDR2 LQKENI. CDR3 length: 14 amino acids, cysteine to phenylalanine. Only the CDR3 DNA is retained, 42 bases long and in frame from the first base. V gives up 3 bases and J gives up 4 bases, and the segment between their germline ends measures 12 bases. The CDR3 regions of human TCRbeta chains were analyzed by immunosequencing. Per the authors' processing: TCRs in the repertoires were compared against a reference library of SARS-CoV-2-specific TCRs that had been generated with the MIRA antigen-specificity platform. Breadth meant the fraction of unique TCRs that were SARS-CoV-2-associated, whereas depth meant the fraction of total T cells that were SARS-CoV-2-associated. Each spike-specific TCR was assigned to its reactive spike region and to a CD4 or CD8 class using the MIRA data. Log10-transformed breadth and depth values were compared by one-way ANOVA with Sidak's multiple comparisons tests. As stored in TCRdb, this immuneACCESS dataset retains in-frame rearrangements with V and J assigned. A fraction of the clones does not appear; measured against another copy, unresolved V genes explain less than half of the discrepancy, and the remainder lacks a known reason. Clonal size and the V and J genes are those of that table, whereas D and trimming came from the DNA. This sample gives 77,000 or so clones in total; 80% to 90% of them show up just once. The top ten clonotypes cover roughly 32% of the sample.

Turning to this clone: It lacks a known antigen. No much larger clone exists at a distance of one base, and base qualities are not known.

The sequence links TRBV18 to TRBJ1-1; too little of a D gene remains to name it. This sequence was found in an adult in good health. The input for sequencing was peripheral blood, taken on day 0 of AZD1222 vaccination. The nucleotide sequence is TGTGCCAGCTCACCGAGGGCGCCCTTCACTGAAGCTTTCTTT. The encoded protein is CASSPRAPFTEAFF.